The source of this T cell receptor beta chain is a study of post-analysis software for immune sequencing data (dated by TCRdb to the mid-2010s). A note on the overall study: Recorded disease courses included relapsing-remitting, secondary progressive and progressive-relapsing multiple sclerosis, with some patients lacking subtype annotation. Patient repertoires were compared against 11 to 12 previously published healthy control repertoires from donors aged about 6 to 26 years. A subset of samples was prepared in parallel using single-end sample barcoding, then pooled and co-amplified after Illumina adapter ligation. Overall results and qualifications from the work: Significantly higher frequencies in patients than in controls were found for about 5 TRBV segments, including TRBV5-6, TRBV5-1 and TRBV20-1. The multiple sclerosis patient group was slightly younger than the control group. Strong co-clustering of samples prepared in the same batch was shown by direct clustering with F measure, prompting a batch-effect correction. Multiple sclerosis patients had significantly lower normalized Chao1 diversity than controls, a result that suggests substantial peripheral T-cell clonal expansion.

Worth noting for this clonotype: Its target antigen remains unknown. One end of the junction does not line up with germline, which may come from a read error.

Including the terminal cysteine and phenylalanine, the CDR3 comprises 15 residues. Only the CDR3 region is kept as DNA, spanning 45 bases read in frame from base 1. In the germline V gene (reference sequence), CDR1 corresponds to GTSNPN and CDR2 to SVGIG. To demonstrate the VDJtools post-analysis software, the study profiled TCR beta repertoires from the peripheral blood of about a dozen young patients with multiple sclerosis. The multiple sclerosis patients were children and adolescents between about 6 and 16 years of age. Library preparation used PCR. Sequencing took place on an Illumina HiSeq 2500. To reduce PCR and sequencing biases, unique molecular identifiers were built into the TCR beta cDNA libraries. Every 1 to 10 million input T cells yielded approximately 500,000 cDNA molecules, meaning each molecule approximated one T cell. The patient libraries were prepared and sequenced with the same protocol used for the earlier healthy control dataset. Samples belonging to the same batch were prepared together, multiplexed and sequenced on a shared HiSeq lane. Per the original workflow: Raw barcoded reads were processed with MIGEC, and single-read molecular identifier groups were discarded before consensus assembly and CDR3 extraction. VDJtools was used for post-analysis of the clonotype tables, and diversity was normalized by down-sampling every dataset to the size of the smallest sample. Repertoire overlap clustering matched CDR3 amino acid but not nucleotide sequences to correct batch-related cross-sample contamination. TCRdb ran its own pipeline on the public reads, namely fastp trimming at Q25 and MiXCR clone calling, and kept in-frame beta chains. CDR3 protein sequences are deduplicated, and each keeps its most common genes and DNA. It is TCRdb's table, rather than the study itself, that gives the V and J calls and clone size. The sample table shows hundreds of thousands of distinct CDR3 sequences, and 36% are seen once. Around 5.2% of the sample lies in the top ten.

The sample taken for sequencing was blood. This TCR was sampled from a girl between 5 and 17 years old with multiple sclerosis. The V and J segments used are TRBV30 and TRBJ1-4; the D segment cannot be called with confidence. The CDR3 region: CAWSVPGATNEKPFF. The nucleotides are TGTGCCTGGAGTGTACCAGGCGCAACTAATGAAAAACCGTTTTTT.